This T cell receptor beta chain appears in the sequencing data of a study of vaccination effects on CD4 cells after COVID-19. Worth noting for this clone: Antigen unknown.

The assay was immunoSEQ multiplex PCR, and TCRdb's table has in-frame clones only and misses some. The table includes over 10,000 clones, 73% detected once. Peptide-pool stimulation followed by sequencing identified expanded antigen-specific CD4+ clonotypes in the ViraFEST assay. Subsequent to roughly 10 days of culture, CD4+ T cells were isolated. Documented for the person is a PCR-confirmed SARS-CoV-2 infection occurring between March and December 2020. As their vaccination, participants received two doses of either BNT162b2 or mRNA-1273. This clonotype was sampled from a human donor who had a prior SARS-CoV-2 infection. The starting material was CD4+ T cells from PBMCs cultured with HCoV-NL63 spike peptides, obtained after COVID-19 vaccination.

The CDR3 spells CASSPLTGNSPLHF. DNA of the CDR3: TGTGCCAGCTCACCACTGACTGGAAATTCACCCCTCCACTTT. V is TRBV18 and J is TRBJ1-6; no clear D gene. V lost 1 base and J 7 bases, leaving 8 bases between the germline ends. The CDR3 extends over 14 amino acids. Germline-derived CDR1 and CDR2 are KGHSH and LQKENI.